This T cell receptor beta chain is drawn from a study of blood T cells in healthy people across ages. General study points: Greater diversity and more naive CD4+ cells were seen in long-lived donors than in aged donors.

CDR3 length equals 14 residues. From germline, CDR1 is MGHDK and CDR2 SYGVNS. V shed 7 bases and J shed 0 bases, with 10 bases lying between them. A remark on this clonotype: Its antigen is not known.

A second 7 to 11 cycle PCR used barcoded and J-beta primers. TCRdb used MiXCR to reprocess the 5' RACE reads, holding one entry per CDR3 protein. The data show 710,000 or so distinct CDR3 sequences, with about a fifth seen just once and less than 25% held by the top ten. This sequence joins TRBV25-1 and TRBJ1-3; the D is unclear. The sequenced sample consisted of blood. This clonotype was sampled from a man between 65 and 85 years old in good health. CDR3 DNA sequence: TGTGCCAGCAAGGGCCCCAGCTCTGGAAACACCATATATTTT. It is translated as CASKGPSSGNTIYF.